A selection of T cell receptor beta chains follows, all from one sample in a study of tumor-infiltrating lymphocytes in glioblastoma multiforme. TCRdb fed the multiplex PCR reads into MiXCR, producing one record per CDR3 protein. Here the sample spans 13,000 or so distinct CDR3 sequences, 66% being singletons. The sequenced sample consisted of brain tumor tissue. The receptors originated from a male donor with glioblastoma. Each CDR3 is given with its conserved first and last residue. A D gene is named only where the DNA matches it firmly. Rows give clone size only sometimes, using once, few, many, or a class for an expanded clone.

J gene,D gene,V gene,clone size,CDR3 protein,CDR3 DNA
TRBJ2-5,NA,TRBV10-3,medium-sized,CAISEIVGRGAQETQYF,TGTGCCATCAGTGAGATTGTAGGCAGGGGTGCCCAAGAGACCCAGTACTTC
TRBJ2-4,TRBD2,TRBV6-1,NA,CASLGRDIQYF,TGTGCCAGCCTAGGGAGGGACATTCAGTACTTC
TRBJ2-1,NA,TRBV7-3,many,CASSLTPDSYNEQFF,TGTGCCAGCAGCTTAACACCGGACTCCTACAATGAGCAGTTCTTC
TRBJ2-7,NA,TRBV11-2,few,CASSQGQTYEQYF,TGTGCCAGCAGCCAAGGACAGACCTACGAGCAGTACTTC
TRBJ2-5,TRBD2,TRBV4-1,medium-sized,CASSQEVASGSGGTQYF,TGCGCCAGCAGCCAAGAGGTGGCTAGCGGGAGTGGGGGGACCCAGTACTTC
TRBJ2-1,NA,TRBV10-2,NA,CASSGGQRSYNEQFF,TGCGCCAGCAGTGGTGGCCAGCGGTCCTACAATGAGCAGTTCTTC
TRBJ2-3,TRBD2,TRBV12-3/TRBV12-4,NA,CASSILAGDSDTQYF,TGTGCCAGCAGCATACTAGCGGGAGACTCAGATACGCAGTATTTT
TRBJ2-3,TRBD2,TRBV5-1,NA,CVSRGTSAGYLTDTQYF,TGCGTCAGCAGAGGGACTAGCGCTGGTTATCTCACAGATACGCAGTATTTT
TRBJ2-1,TRBD2,TRBV11-2,once,CASSLLAGEAEQFF,TGTGCCAGCAGCCTCCTTGCGGGAGAGGCTGAGCAGTTCTTC
TRBJ2-5,TRBD1,TRBV20-1,few,CSAPGAHRGAKETQYF,TGCAGTGCTCCCGGGGCACACAGGGGCGCGAAAGAGACCCAGTACTTC
TRBJ2-7,NA,TRBV12-3/TRBV12-4,medium-sized,CASSYVQSYEQYF,TGTGCCAGCAGCTATGTACAGAGCTACGAGCAGTACTTC
TRBJ2-3,TRBD2,TRBV28,many,CASSRLAGGTDTQYF,TGTGCCAGCAGCCGACTAGCGGGAGGAACAGATACGCAGTATTTT
TRBJ1-1,TRBD1,TRBV30,few,CACRKGTGSMNTEAFF,TGTGCCTGCAGGAAAGGGACAGGGAGTATGAACACTGAGGCTTTCTTT
TRBJ2-4,NA,TRBV6-1,NA,CASSGVSIDIQYF,TGTGCCAGCAGTGGGGTTAGCATAGACATTCAGTACTTC
TRBJ2-6,NA,TRBV12-3/TRBV12-4,NA,CASSLGPFFGANVLTF,TGTGCCAGCAGTTTAGGTCCGTTCTTCGGGGCCAACGTCCTGACTTTC
TRBJ2-1,TRBD2,TRBV20-1,NA,CSQKEYGLAGSEQFF,TGCAGTCAGAAAGAGTACGGACTAGCGGGAAGTGAGCAGTTCTTC
TRBJ1-2,NA,TRBV4-2,NA,CASSQDLTPADGYTF,TGTGCCAGCAGCCAAGATTTGACGCCAGCCGATGGCTACACCTTC
TRBJ1-3,NA,TRBV20-1,NA,CSASPAEAGNTIYF,TGCAGTGCTAGTCCGGCAGAGGCTGGAAACACCATATATTTT
TRBJ1-2,NA,TRBV2,few,CASSERQVYGYTF,TGTGCCAGCAGTGAGCGGCAAGTCTATGGCTACACCTTC
TRBJ1-1,NA,TRBV11-3,NA,CASSDRKRMNTESFF,TGTGCCAGCAGCGATAGGAAACGAATGAACACTGAATCTTTCTTT
TRBJ1-4,NA,TRBV11-2,NA,CASSLNENEKPFF,TGTGCCAGCAGCCTCAACGAGAACGAAAAACCGTTTTTT
TRBJ2-1,NA,TRBV14,NA,CASSRGDIGNEQFF,TGTGCCAGCAGCCGAGGGGACATTGGCAATGAGCAGTTCTTC
TRBJ1-4,TRBD1,TRBV5-1,NA,CASSWETGASTNEKLFF,TGCGCCAGCAGCTGGGAGACAGGGGCTTCAACTAATGAAAAACTGTTTTTT
TRBJ2-2,NA,TRBV20-1,few,CSAVGYGTGKLFF,TGCAGTGCTGTCGGGTATGGCACCGGGAAGCTGTTTTTT
TRBJ2-7,NA,TRBV11-3,once,CASSLDTESSYEQYF,TGTGCCAGCAGCCTAGATACCGAGAGCTCCTATGAGCAGTACTTC
TRBJ1-4,NA,TRBV19,NA,CVSSTENLEAEKLFF,TGTGTCAGTAGTACTGAGAACCTCGAGGCGGAAAAACTGTTTTTT
TRBJ2-2,NA,TRBV6-6,medium-sized,CASSLGRYTGELFF,TGTGCCAGCAGTTTGGGGCGGTACACCGGGGAGCTGTTTTTT
TRBJ2-1,NA,TRBV5-4,NA,CASSGEVAPPYNEQLF,TGTGCCAGCAGCGGGGAGGTGGCTCCTCCCTACAATGAGCAGCTCTTC
TRBJ2-1,TRBD1,TRBV6-2/TRBV6-3,NA,CASSPTDRVFDEQFF,TGTGCCAGCAGCCCCACCGACAGGGTATTCGATGAGCAGTTCTTC
TRBJ2-1,TRBD2,TRBV29-1,NA,CSADLADSYDEQFF,TGCAGCGCGGATCTAGCGGACTCCTACGATGAGCAGTTCTTC
TRBJ2-1,NA,TRBV20-1,hyperexpanded,CSARDEAGLYEQFF,TGCAGTGCTAGAGATGAGGCAGGGCTGTATGAGCAGTTCTTC
TRBJ2-1,NA,TRBV5-6,NA,CANSFGSREQFF,TGTGCCAACAGCTTTGGGTCGAGAGAGCAGTTCTTC
TRBJ2-3,NA,TRBV11-2,once,CASSFRGRRTDTQYF,TGTGCCAGCAGCTTTAGAGGGAGAAGGACAGATACGCAGTATTTT
TRBJ2-7,NA,TRBV20-1,NA,CSASTFGSTPVEQYF,TGCAGTGCTAGTACATTCGGGAGTACGCCCGTCGAGCAGTACTTC
TRBJ2-1,TRBD2,TRBV28,medium-sized,CASSLDLAAGGNNEQFF,TGTGCCAGCAGTTTAGACCTCGCAGCGGGAGGGAACAATGAGCAGTTCTTC
TRBJ2-6,TRBD2,TRBV28,many,CASRELAGGLGANVLTF,TGTGCCAGCAGGGAGCTAGCGGGAGGTCTTGGGGCCAACGTCCTGACTTTC
TRBJ2-1,TRBD1,TRBV11-2,NA,CASSIIPGGQSEQFF,TGTGCCAGCAGCATAATTCCAGGGGGCCAGAGTGAGCAGTTCTTC
TRBJ2-6,NA,TRBV6-5,NA,CASNYRSGANVLTF,TGTGCAAGCAATTACAGATCTGGGGCCAACGTCCTGACTTTC
TRBJ2-7,NA,TRBV12-3/TRBV12-4,NA,CASSPRGSDKQYF,TGCGCCAGCAGTCCCAGGGGTTCTGATAAGCAGTACTTC
TRBJ2-7,NA,TRBV11-2,many,CASSYARASGNEQYF,TGTGCCAGCAGCTACGCGCGGGCAAGCGGTAACGAGCAGTACTTC
TRBJ2-7,NA,TRBV6-1,NA,CASSGLRDHLYYEQSF,TGTGCCAGCAGTGGATTACGCGATCATTTATACTACGAGCAGTCCTTC
TRBJ2-1,NA,TRBV7-8,NA,CASSLVGSIYNEQFF,TGTGCCAGCAGCTTAGTTGGGAGTATCTACAATGAGCAGTTCTTC